Listed here are 20 T cell receptor beta chains from one sample, sequenced in a study of T cells in Graves' hyperthyroidism and ophthalmopathy. RNA transcripts gave rise to amplified TCR beta CDR3 regions. During a first-round RT-PCR of the TCR CDR3, the HTBI primer set was used. Using its own MiXCR run on the multiplex PCR reads, TCRdb lists one record per CDR3 protein. This table has under 450,000 distinct CDR3 sequences, approximately 15% appearing once. Material: blood. The source of these receptors is a woman between 18 and 30 years old with Graves' hyperthyroidism.

This clonotype was observed at least ten times. The V gene is TRBV11-3, the J gene TRBJ2-1, with 10 bases identical to TRBD2. The CDR3 extends over 14 amino acids. Per the germline V gene, CDR1 is SGHNT and CDR2 is YENEEA. Trimming removed 4 bases from V and 9 bases from J; junction bases left unmatched: 6. This CDR3 is CASSSSSGSVEQFF. The CDR3 DNA reads TGTGCCAGCAGCTCTTCTAGCGGGAGTGTTGAGCAGTTCTTC.

This clonotype has only one observation. The rearrangement uses TRBV2 and TRBJ2-1; the match to TRBD2 covers 12 bases. The length of the CDR3 is 15 residues. Germline V gene data show CDR1 as SNHLY and CDR2 as FYNNEI. The J segment lost 7 bases and the V segment lost 5 bases, leaving 6 bases of the junction unmatched. The CDR3, as DNA: TGTGCCAGCAGTCGACTAGCGGGAGTTAGGAATGAGCAGTTCTTC. It specifies CASSRLAGVRNEQFF.

The V call is TRBV19, the J call TRBJ2-6; D is perhaps TRBD1 (6 bases). This CDR3 region has 16 residues. Germline CDR1 is LNHDA and CDR2 is SQIVND (reference sequence). Trimming shortened V by 6 bases and J by 10 bases, and 22 bases separated the two germline ends. CDR3 region: CASSYSGQSRPNVLTF. CDR3 DNA: TGTGCCAGTAGCTACTCCGGACAGTCACGTCCAAACGTCCTGACTTTC. Full variable domain (remainder filled in from reference TRBV19 and TRBJ2-6): DGGITQSPKYLFRKEGQNVTLSCEQNLNHDAMYWYRQDPGQGLRLIYYSQIVNDFQKGDIAEGYSVSREKKESFPLTVTSAQKNPTAFYLCASSYSGQSRPNVLTFGAGSRLTVL.

This clonotype appeared a few times. The CDR3 carries no conserved terminal phenylalanine or tryptophan, so it likely arises from a read error. The DNA is left out, because the CDR3 cannot be placed on it with certainty; the CDR3 is given as TCRdb lists it. The chain is built from TRBV3-1 and TRBJ1-5; the table names TRBD1, a call not compared with the DNA. In germline, CDR1 is LGHDT, CDR2 YNNKEL (reference sequence). The CDR3 is made up of 15 amino acids, end residues included. The CDR3 sequence is CASSPTPEGNQPQHL.

About this clonotype itself: Possible read error: a much larger clone is one base away. The rearrangement links TRBV5-5 to TRBJ2-7, with D maybe TRBD2 (5 bases). The CDR3 loop spans 13 amino acids. Germline V gives CDR1 SGHKS, CDR2 YYEKEE (reference sequence). V dropped 1 base and J dropped 0 bases, with 5 bases sitting between them. CDR3 bases: TGTGCCAGCAGCTTGCGGGACTCCTACGAGCAGTACTTC. Encoded protein: CASSLRDSYEQYF. The full variable domain, completed using reference TRBV5-5 and TRBJ2-7, is DAGVTQSPTHLIKTRGQQVTLRCSPISGHKSVSWYQQVLGQGPQFIFQYYEKEERGRGNFPDRFSARQFPNYSSELNVNALLLGDSALYLCASSLRDSYEQYFGPGTRLTVT.

This clonotype was seen ten or more times. The chain has TRBV2 and TRBJ2-5, with no clear D. Trimming cost V 5 bases and J 5 bases, with 9 bases left between them. The CDR3 is 12 amino acids. CDR1 is SNHLY, CDR2 FYNNEI, per germline. This CDR3 is CASSTRLETQYF. The CDR3 nucleotides read TGTGCCAGCAGTACCCGCCTGGAGACCCAGTACTTC.

This clonotype was seen ten or more times. V gene TRBV10-2 combines with J gene TRBJ1-2, with 7 bases aligning to TRBD1. Trimming cost V 2 bases and J 6 bases; bases outside gene matches: 9. Germline V gene lookup returns CDR1 WSHSY and CDR2 SAAADI. The CDR3 extends over 15 amino acids. CDR3 sequence reads: CASSETPRDRDGYTF. The DNA for the CDR3 is TGCGCCAGCAGTGAGACTCCCCGGGACAGAGATGGCTACACCTTC.

This clonotype was seen at least ten times. The chain has TRBV7-3 and TRBJ2-2, with D possibly being TRBD2 (6 bases). This CDR3 region has 15 residues. V was trimmed by 2 bases and J by 3 bases, leaving 10 bases between them. Germline V gene lookup returns CDR1 SGHTA and CDR2 FQGTGA. The CDR3 DNA sequence: TGTGCCAGCAGCTTATCTAGCGCCTACACCGGGGAGCTGTTTTTT. Encoded protein: CASSLSSAYTGELFF.

This clonotype was detected many times. Possible read error: a much larger clone is one base away. The rearrangement uses TRBV6-2 or TRBV6-3 and TRBJ2-3; 10 bases align to TRBD2. The ends lost 5 bases at V and 2 bases at J; junction bases unmatched: 4. The germline gives CDR1 MNHEY, CDR2 SVGEGT. This CDR3 spans 15 amino acids. The CDR3 protein is CASSPGTSDTDTQYF. For the CDR3, the DNA is TGTGCCAGCAGTCCCGGGACTAGCGACACAGATACGCAGTATTTT.

This clonotype was recorded many times. The J gene is TRBJ2-1, the V gene TRBV7-2; TRBD1 matches at 8 bases. The length of the CDR3 is 16 residues. Looked up from germline, CDR1 is SGHTA and CDR2 is FQGNSA. Trimming at V came to 5 bases and at J to 2 bases, leaving 8 bases not matched to a gene. CDR3 residues: CASSLPTGGPYNEQFF. CDR3 nucleotide sequence: TGTGCCAGCAGCCTCCCAACAGGGGGTCCCTACAATGAGCAGTTCTTC.

This chain joins TRBV5-1 and TRBJ2-3; D is possibly TRBD1 (5 bases). V gave up 0 bases and J gave up 5 bases, with 10 bases separating them. The CDR3 is 14 residues long. Per the germline V gene, CDR1 is SGHRS and CDR2 is YFSETQ. CDR3 nucleotides: TGCGCCAGCAGCTTGGAAGGGGAAGAAGATACGCAGTATTTT. As protein: CASSLEGEEDTQYF.

Points on this clonotype: A clone one base away is much larger, so this may be a read error. The CDR3 sequence: CAVATVQGAASEQFF. The CDR3, as DNA: TGTGCCGTCGCGACTGTACAGGGGGCCGCTAGTGAGCAGTTCTTC. The chain joins TRBV10-3 to TRBJ2-1; 9 bases fit TRBD1. Germline CDR1 and CDR2: ENHRY and SYGVKD. The CDR3 covers 15 residues. With 11 bases clipped from V and 9 bases from J, the junction kept 17 bases outside the gene matches.

V gene TRBV29-1 combines with J gene TRBJ1-2; D is undetermined. V gave up 3 bases and J gave up 5 bases, with 10 bases separating them. Germline loops: CDR1 SQVTM, CDR2 ANQGSEA. The CDR3 covers 12 residues. In nucleotides, the CDR3 is TGCAGCGTTGATCAACAGTTATATGGCTACACCTTC. Amino acid sequence: CSVDQQLYGYTF.

This clonotype was recorded at least ten times. The rearrangement links TRBV12-3 or TRBV12-4 to TRBJ1-2, with a tentative D call TRBD1 (6 bases). The CDR3 loop spans 13 amino acids. V lost 5 bases, J lost 2 bases, and 9 bases lay in between. The CDR3, as DNA: TGTGCCAGCAGTAAACAGGGAAACTATGGCTACACCTTC. It codes for CASSKQGNYGYTF.

This clonotype was counted at least ten times. This chain connects TRBV5-1 to TRBJ2-7; D is undetermined. The CDR3 is made up of 14 amino acids. CDR1 and CDR2 (germline): SGHRS, YFSETQ. Trimming took off 0 bases at V and 7 bases at J, with 14 bases between the two ends. CDR3 DNA sequence: TGCGCCAGCAGCTTGGTAACCTCTAGTGGGGAGCAGTACTTC. It codes for CASSLVTSSGEQYF.

The rearrangement links TRBV29-1 to TRBJ2-1; D call uncertain. Per germline, CDR1 SQVTM and CDR2 ANQGSEA. The CDR3 contains 11 residues. The V gene lost 7 bases and the J gene lost 6 bases, with 10 bases spanning the gap. In DNA, the CDR3 is TGCAGCGGAATCAGGTTCAATGAGCAGTTCTTC. Translating gives CSGIRFNEQFF.

This clonotype was observed many times. The chain combines TRBV6-1 with TRBJ2-2, with D tentatively TRBD1 (5 bases). Germline values: CDR1 MNHNS, CDR2 SASEGT. V was cut by 8 bases and J by 1 base, with 8 bases left in between. The CDR3 covers 13 residues. CDR3 nucleotide sequence: TGTGCCAGCCCTACAGGGAACACCGGGGAGCTGTTTTTT. This encodes CASPTGNTGELFF.

This clonotype was recorded a few times. V is TRBV3-1 and J is TRBJ2-7, with a tentative D call TRBD2 (6 bases). CDR3 size: 17 residues. The V gene lost 0 bases and the J gene lost 4 bases, with 19 bases spanning the gap. From germline, CDR1 is LGHDT and CDR2 YNNKEL (reference sequence). The CDR3, as DNA: TGTGCCAGCAGCCAAGAGGGGGTTAGCGGTGCCGCATACGAGCAGTACTTC. This gives the protein CASSQEGVSGAAYEQYF.

Only a few counts were recorded for this clonotype. The chain joins TRBV3-1 to TRBJ2-2, with 9 bases lining up with TRBD2. The CDR3 runs to 18 residues. With V trimmed by 4 bases and J by 5 bases, 14 bases remained unmatched. The germline V gene has CDR1 LGHDT and CDR2 YNNKEL (reference sequence). The CDR3 coding sequence is TGTGCCAGCAGCCCCCACCGTACGGCGGGAGGGCCGACCGGGGAGCTGTTTTTT. Translating gives CASSPHRTAGGPTGELFF.

This clonotype was counted many times. The chain joins TRBV6-6 to TRBJ2-7; no firm D call. The germline V gene encodes CDR1 MNHNY and CDR2 SVGAGI (reference sequence). The ends were cut back, 2 bases at V and 4 bases at J, with 12 bases in the middle. The CDR3 is 14 amino acids. CDR3: CASSYVGSRYEQYF. The CDR3 nucleotides read TGTGCCAGCAGTTACGTTGGCAGTAGATACGAGCAGTACTTC.